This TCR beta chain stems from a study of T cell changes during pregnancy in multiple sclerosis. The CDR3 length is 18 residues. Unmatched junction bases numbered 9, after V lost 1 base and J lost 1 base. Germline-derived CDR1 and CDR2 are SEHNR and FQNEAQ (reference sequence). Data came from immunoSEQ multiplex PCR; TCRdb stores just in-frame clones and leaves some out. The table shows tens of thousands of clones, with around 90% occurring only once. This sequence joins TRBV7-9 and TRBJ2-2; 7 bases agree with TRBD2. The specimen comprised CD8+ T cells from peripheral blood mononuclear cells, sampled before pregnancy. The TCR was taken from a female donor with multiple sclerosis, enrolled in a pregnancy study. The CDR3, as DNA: TGTGCCAGCAGCTTAGAGGGCCCCGGGACTATGAACACCGGGGAGCTGTTTTTT. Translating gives CASSLEGPGTMNTGELFF.